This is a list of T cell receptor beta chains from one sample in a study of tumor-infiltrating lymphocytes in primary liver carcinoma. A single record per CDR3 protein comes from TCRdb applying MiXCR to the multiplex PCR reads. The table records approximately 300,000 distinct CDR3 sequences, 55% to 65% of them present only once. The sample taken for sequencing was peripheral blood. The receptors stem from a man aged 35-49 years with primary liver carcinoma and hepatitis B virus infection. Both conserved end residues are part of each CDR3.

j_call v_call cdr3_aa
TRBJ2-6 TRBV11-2 CASSLVRRGMAGANVLSF
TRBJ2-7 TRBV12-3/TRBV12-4 CASSSFYEQYF
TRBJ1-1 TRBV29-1 CSLAPSEGSWIEAFF
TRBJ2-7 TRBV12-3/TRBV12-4 CASSLHREQYF
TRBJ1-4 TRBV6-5 CASGRGRTNEKLFF
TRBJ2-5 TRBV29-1 CSVEDRGWETQYF
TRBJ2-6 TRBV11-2 CASSQRGSGANVLNF
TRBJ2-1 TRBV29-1 CSVDEVAGEQSF
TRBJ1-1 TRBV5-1 CASSLGAGMGTEAFF
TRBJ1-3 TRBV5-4 CASSLEGRGNTIYF
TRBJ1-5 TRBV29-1 CSVAPSGGQSQHF
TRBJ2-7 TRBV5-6 CASGSTGTGFSYEQYF
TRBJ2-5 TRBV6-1 CASSDGGRSGRGEETQYF
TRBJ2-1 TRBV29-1 CSVVWGTKDNDQFF
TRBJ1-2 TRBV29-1 CSVAVQGQGNYGYTF
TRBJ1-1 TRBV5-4 CASGLWAVPANTEAFF
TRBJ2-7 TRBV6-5 CAMLAGERDEQYF
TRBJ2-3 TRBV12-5 CASAASGGTDTQYF
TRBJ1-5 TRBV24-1 CATSAGGREQPQHF
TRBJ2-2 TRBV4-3 CASNQEGTGTIGELFF
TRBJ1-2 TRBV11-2 CDSSQPMTVKNYGYTF
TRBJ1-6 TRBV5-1 CASSEVGYNSPLHF
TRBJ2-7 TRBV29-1 CSVEKTGVNERYF
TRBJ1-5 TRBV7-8 CASSSPSGRGQQPQHF
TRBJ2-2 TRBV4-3 CSSSQAGRRTGELFF